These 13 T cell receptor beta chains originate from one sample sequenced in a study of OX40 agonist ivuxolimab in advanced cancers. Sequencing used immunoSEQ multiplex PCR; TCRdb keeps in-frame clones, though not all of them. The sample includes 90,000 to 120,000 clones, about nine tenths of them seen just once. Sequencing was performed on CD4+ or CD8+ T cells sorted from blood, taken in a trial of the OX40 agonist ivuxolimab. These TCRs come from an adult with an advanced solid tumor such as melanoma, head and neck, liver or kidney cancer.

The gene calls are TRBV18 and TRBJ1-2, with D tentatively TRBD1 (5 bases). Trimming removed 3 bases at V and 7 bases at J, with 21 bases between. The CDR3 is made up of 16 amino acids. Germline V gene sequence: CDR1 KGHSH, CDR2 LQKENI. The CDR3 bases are TGTGCCAGCTCACCTCCGGAGGGGCGGTCGAGGAGTGGCTACACCTTC. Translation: CASSPPEGRSRSGYTF. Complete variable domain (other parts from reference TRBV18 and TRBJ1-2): NAGVMQNPRHLVRRRGQEARLRCSPMKGHSHVYWYRQLPEEGLKFMVYLQKENIIDESGMPKERFSAEFPKEGPSILRIQQVVRGDSAAYFCASSPPEGRSRSGYTFGSGTRLTVV.

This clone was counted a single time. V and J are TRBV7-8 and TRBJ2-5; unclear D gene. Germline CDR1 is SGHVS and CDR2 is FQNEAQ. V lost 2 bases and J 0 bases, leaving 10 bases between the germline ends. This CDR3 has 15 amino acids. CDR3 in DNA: TGTGCCAGCAGCTTACCCCCTCCCTACCAAGAGACCCAGTACTTC. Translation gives CASSLPPPYQETQYF.

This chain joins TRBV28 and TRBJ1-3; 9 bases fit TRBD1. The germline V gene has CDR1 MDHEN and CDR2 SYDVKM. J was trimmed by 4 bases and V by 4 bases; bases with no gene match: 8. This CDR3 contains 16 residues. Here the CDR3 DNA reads TGTGCCAGCAGTTGGGACTACAGGGGGCAAGGAAACACCATATATTTT. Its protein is CASSWDYRGQGNTIYF.

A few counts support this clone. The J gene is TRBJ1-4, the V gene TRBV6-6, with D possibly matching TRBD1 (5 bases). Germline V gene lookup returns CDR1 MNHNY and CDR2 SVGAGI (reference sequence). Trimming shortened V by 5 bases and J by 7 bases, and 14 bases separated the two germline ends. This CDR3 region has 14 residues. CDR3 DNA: TGTGCCAGCAGTCCCGCCAGGGTTACTGAAAAACTGTTTTTT. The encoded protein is CASSPARVTEKLFF.

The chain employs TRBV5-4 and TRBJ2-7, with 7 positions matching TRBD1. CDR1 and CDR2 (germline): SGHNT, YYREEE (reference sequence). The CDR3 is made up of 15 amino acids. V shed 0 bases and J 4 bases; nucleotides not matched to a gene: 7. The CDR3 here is CASSLEQGRNYEQYF. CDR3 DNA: TGTGCCAGCAGCTTGGAACAGGGGCGAAATTACGAGCAGTACTTC.

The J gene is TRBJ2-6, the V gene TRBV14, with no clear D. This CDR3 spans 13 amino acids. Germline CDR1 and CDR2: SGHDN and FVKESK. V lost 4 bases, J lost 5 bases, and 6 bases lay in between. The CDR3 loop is CASSLSRANVLTF. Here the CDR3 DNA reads TGTGCCAGCAGCCTCAGTAGGGCCAACGTCCTGACTTTC.

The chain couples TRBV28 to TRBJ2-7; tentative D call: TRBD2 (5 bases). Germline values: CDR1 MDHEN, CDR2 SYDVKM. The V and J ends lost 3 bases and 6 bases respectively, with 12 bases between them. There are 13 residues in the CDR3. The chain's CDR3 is CASSLASMREQYF. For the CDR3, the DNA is TGTGCCAGCAGTTTGGCTAGCATGCGCGAGCAGTACTTC. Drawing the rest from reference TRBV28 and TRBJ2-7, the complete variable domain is DVKVTQSSRYLVKRTGEKVFLECVQDMDHENMFWYRQDPGLGLRLIYFSYDVKMKEKGDIPEGYSVSREKKERFSLILESASTNQTSMYLCASSLASMREQYFGPGTRLTVT.

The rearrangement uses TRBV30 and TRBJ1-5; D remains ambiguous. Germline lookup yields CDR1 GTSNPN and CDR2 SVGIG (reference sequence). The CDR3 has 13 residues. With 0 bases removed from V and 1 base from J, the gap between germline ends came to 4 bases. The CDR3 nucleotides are TGTGCCTGGAGTGTACAAAGCAATCAGCCCCAGCATTTT. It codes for CAWSVQSNQPQHF. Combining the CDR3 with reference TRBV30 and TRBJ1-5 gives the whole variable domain SQTIHQWPATLVQPVGSPLSLECTVEGTSNPNLYWYRQAAGRGLQLLFYSVGIGQISSEVPQNLSASRPQDRQFILSSKKLLLSDSGFYLCAWSVQSNQPQHFGDGTRLSIL.

The CDR3 DNA sequence: TGTGCCAGCAGTTACATCGACAAAAACATTCAGTACTTC. It codes for CASSYIDKNIQYF. The chain couples TRBV6-6 to TRBJ2-4; D is unresolved. CDR1 is MNHNY, CDR2 SVGAGI, per germline (reference sequence). The V end was cut by 2 bases, the J end by 3 bases, with 5 bases between. The CDR3 covers 13 residues.

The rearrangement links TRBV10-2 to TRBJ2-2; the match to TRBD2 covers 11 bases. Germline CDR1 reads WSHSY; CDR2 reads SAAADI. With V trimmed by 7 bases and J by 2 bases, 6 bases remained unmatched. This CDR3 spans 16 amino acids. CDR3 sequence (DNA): TGCGCCAGCACCTCTACTAGCGGGAGTAACACCGGGGAGCTGTTTTTT. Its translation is CASTSTSGSNTGELFF.

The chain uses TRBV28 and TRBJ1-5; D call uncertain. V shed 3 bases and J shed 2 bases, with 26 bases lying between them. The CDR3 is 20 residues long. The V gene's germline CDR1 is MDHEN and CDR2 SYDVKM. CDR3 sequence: CASSFPRDEVRSHGNQPQHF. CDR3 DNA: TGTGCCAGCAGTTTCCCGCGCGACGAGGTGAGGTCACATGGCAATCAGCCCCAGCATTTT. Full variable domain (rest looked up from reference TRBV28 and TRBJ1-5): DVKVTQSSRYLVKRTGEKVFLECVQDMDHENMFWYRQDPGLGLRLIYFSYDVKMKEKGDIPEGYSVSREKKERFSLILESASTNQTSMYLCASSFPRDEVRSHGNQPQHFGDGTRLSIL.

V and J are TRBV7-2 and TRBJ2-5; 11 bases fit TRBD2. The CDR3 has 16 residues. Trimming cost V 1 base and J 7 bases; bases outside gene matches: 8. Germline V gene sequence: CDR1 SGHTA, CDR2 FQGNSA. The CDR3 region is CASSLELAGESGTQYF. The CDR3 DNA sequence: TGTGCCAGCAGCTTAGAACTAGCGGGAGAATCGGGGACCCAGTACTTC.

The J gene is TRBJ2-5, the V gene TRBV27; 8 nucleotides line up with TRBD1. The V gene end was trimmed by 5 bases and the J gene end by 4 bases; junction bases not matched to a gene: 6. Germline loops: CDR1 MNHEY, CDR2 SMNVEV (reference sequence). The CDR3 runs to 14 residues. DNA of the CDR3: TGTGCCAGCAGTCCCGGACAGGGTTTAGAGACCCAGTACTTC. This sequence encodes CASSPGQGLETQYF.